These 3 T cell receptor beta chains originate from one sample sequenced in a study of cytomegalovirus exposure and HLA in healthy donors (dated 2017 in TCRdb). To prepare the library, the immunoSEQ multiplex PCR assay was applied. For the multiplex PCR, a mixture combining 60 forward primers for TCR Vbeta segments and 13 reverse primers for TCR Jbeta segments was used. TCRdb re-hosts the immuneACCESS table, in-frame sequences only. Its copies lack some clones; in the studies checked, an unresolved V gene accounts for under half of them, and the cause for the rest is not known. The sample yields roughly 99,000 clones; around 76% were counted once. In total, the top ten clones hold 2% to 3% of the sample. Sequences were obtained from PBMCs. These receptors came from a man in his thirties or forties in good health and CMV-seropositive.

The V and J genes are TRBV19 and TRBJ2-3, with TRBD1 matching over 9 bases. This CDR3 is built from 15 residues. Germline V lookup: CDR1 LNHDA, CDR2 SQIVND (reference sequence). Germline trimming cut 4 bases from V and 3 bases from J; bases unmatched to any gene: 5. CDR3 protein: CASSTGQGGTDTQYF. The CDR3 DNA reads TGTGCCAGTAGTACGGGACAGGGAGGAACAGATACGCAGTATTTT.

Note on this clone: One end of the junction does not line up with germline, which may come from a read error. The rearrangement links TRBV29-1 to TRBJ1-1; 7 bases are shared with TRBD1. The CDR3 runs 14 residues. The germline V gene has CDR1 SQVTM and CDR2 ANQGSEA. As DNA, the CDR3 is TGCAGCACCTCAGGGGGAAAAAGGAACATTGAAGCTTTCTTT. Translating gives CSTSGGKRNIEAFF.

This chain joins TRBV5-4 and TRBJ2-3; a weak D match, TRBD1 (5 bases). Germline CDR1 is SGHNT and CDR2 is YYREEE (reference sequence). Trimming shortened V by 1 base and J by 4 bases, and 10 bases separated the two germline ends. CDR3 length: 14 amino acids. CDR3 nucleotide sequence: TGTGCCAGCAGCTTGAGGGGTAGTTCAGATACGCAGTATTTT. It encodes CASSLRGSSDTQYF.